Listed here are 12 T cell receptor beta chains from one sample, sequenced in a study of cytomegalovirus exposure and HLA in healthy donors. PCR used 60 Vbeta primers and 13 Jbeta primers. The repertoire was sequenced with immunoSEQ multiplex PCR; TCRdb's copy has only in-frame clones and lacks some. This sample carries about 160,000 clones, with under 2.5% going to the ten biggest clones. Sequenced material: PBMCs. These receptors all stem from a man under 40 in good health and CMV-seronegative.

The chain uses TRBV5-1 and TRBJ1-1; D possibly corresponds to TRBD1 (5 bases). Germline V gene sequence: CDR1 SGHRS, CDR2 YFSETQ. The V and J ends lost 0 bases and 0 bases respectively, with 9 bases between them. The CDR3 is 15 residues long. The CDR3 bases are TGCGCCAGCAGCTTGGTGGGGGGATTGAACACTGAAGCTTTCTTT. This translates into CASSLVGGLNTEAFF.

The rearrangement links TRBV27 to TRBJ1-1; D call uncertain. The CDR3 is made up of 13 amino acids. V was pared by 0 bases and J by 7 bases, with 9 bases between. Germline CDR1 and CDR2: MNHEY and SMNVEV (reference sequence). The CDR3 here is CASSLSMGGEAFF. The CDR3, as DNA: TGTGCCAGCAGTTTATCGATGGGAGGTGAAGCTTTCTTT.

V gene TRBV11-2 combines with J gene TRBJ2-7; TRBD2 agrees at 7 bases. The CDR3 length is 15 residues. The trim removed 0 bases at V and 7 bases at J, leaving 9 bases unmatched. Germline values: CDR1 SGHAT, CDR2 FQNNGV. CDR3 DNA sequence: TGTGCCAGCAGCTTAGAGCCTTCCCGAGCGGGGGAGCAGTACTTC. Protein: CASSLEPSRAGEQYF.

This chain links TRBV19 with TRBJ1-3; D may be TRBD1 (5 bases). Germline-derived CDR1 and CDR2 are LNHDA and SQIVND (reference sequence). The CDR3 spans 15 residues. With 6 bases removed from V and 0 bases from J, the gap between germline ends came to 12 bases. The CDR3 loop is CASSPGGGSGNTIYF. CDR3 DNA sequence: TGTGCCAGTAGCCCCGGGGGAGGCTCTGGAAACACCATATATTTT.

J is TRBJ2-7 and V is TRBV7-9; D possibly corresponds to TRBD1 (5 bases). V was shortened by 5 bases and J by 3 bases, with 8 bases between the two germline ends. Germline V gene data show CDR1 as SEHNR and CDR2 as FQNEAQ (reference sequence). The CDR3 sequence is 12 residues long. CDR3 in DNA: TGTGCCAGCAGCCAACAGGACTACGAGCAGTACTTC. Its protein is CASSQQDYEQYF.

The CDR3 is CASSIDGSGRLYEQYF. CDR3 coding DNA: TGTGCCAGTAGTATAGATGGTAGCGGGAGGCTCTACGAGCAGTACTTC. V and J are TRBV19 and TRBJ2-7, with 10 positions matching TRBD2. The CDR3 sequence is 16 residues long. J lost 3 bases, V lost 0 bases, and 5 bases had no gene match. The germline V gene encodes CDR1 LNHDA and CDR2 SQIVND (reference sequence).

The chain joins TRBV29-1 to TRBJ2-1; D remains ambiguous. The CDR3 covers 14 residues. V was trimmed by 1 base and J by 0 bases, leaving 7 bases between them. The germline CDR1 and CDR2 sequences are SQVTM and ANQGSEA. CDR3 in DNA: TGCAGCGTTGAAGGCAGAAGCTCCTACAATGAGCAGTTCTTC. It codes for CSVEGRSSYNEQFF.

The CDR3 region has the DNA TGTGCCATCAGTGATGGGCAGATCTATGGCTACACCTTC. This translates into CAISDGQIYGYTF. The rearrangement uses TRBV10-3 and TRBJ1-2; D is unresolved. Germline V lookup: CDR1 ENHRY, CDR2 SYGVKD. V was pared by 3 bases and J by 4 bases, with 9 bases between. The CDR3 length is 13 residues.

The chain carries TRBV28 and TRBJ1-1; perhaps TRBD1 as D (5 bases). Germline lookup yields CDR1 MDHEN and CDR2 SYDVKM. The V end was cut by 7 bases, the J end by 1 base, with 19 bases between. This CDR3 region has 16 residues. The CDR3 region is CASTPGGIGANTEAFF. The CDR3 nucleotides read TGTGCCAGCACCCCCGGGGGAATCGGCGCGAACACTGAAGCTTTCTTT.

J is TRBJ2-1 and V is TRBV2; 10 bases map to TRBD2. From germline, CDR1 is SNHLY and CDR2 FYNNEI. The CDR3 runs 14 residues. Germline trimming cut 4 bases from V and 9 bases from J; bases unmatched to any gene: 6. The CDR3 loop is CASSGERLAGEQFF. The DNA of the CDR3 is TGTGCCAGCAGTGGAGAGAGACTAGCGGGTGAGCAGTTCTTC.

J is TRBJ2-2 and V is TRBV6-5; D is uncertain. The germline gives CDR1 MNHEY, CDR2 SVGAGI. This CDR3 region has 13 residues. V lost 7 bases, J lost 6 bases, and 12 bases lay in between. The CDR3 sequence is CASKFSLAGELFF. In DNA form, the CDR3 reads TGTGCCAGCAAGTTCAGCCTAGCCGGGGAGCTGTTTTTT.

Remarks on this clone: The germline gene is not matched at one end of the junction; a read error may be the cause. The chain employs TRBV2 and TRBJ2-2; D possibly corresponds to TRBD2 (5 bases). In germline, CDR1 is SNHLY, CDR2 FYNNEI. This CDR3 comprises 13 residues. The CDR3 is CASRSDHTGEPFF. The CDR3, as DNA: TGTGCCAGCAGGTCGGACCACACCGGGGAGCCGTTTTTT.